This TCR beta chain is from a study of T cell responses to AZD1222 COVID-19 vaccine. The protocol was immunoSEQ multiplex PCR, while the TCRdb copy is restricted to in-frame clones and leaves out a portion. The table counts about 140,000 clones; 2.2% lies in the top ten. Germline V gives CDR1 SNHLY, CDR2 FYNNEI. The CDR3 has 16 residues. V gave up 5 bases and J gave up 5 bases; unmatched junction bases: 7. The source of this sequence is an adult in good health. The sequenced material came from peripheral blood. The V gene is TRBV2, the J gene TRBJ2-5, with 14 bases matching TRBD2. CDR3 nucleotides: TGTGCCAGCAGTCCGACTAGCGGGGGGGCCGGGGAGACCCAGTACTTC. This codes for CASSPTSGGAGETQYF.